This T cell receptor beta chain was identified during a study of T cell repertoires in aging, cancer and after chemotherapy. Study-level background: Donors were grouped into six age bands spanning 30 or younger through 70 or older. Paired samples before and after chemotherapy came from glioblastoma patients receiving temozolomide-based therapy.

TCR beta rearrangements were amplified from peripheral blood genomic DNA. Whole-study results and caveats: No conclusions about immunological memory after chemotherapy can be drawn from the repertoire data. Rebound thymic output was suggested by rising median generation probability during chemotherapy in each cancer cohort.

This clonotype was observed a single time. No antigen is known for it. A junction boundary mismatches the germline segment, possibly from a read error. A mixed TRB-A/B primer pool amplified rearranged TRB by multiplex touch-down PCR. TCRdb re-derived calls from the multiplex PCR reads in MiXCR, one entry per CDR3 protein. The table has 2,000 to 2,500 distinct CDR3 sequences, 25% seen once. Source material: blood. This clonotype was obtained from a human donor with a solid tumor.

This CDR3 reads CASSIGAEGSNKPQHF. The CDR3 nucleotides read TGTGCCAGTAGTATAGGAGCAGAGGGAAGCAATAAGCCCCAGCATTTT. The J gene is TRBJ1-5, the V gene TRBV19; the D is unclear. This CDR3 has 16 amino acids. CDR1 LNHDA and CDR2 SQIVND come from the germline V gene (reference sequence).